This passage covers 29 T cell receptor beta chains from one sample sequenced in a study of OX40 agonist ivuxolimab in advanced cancers. Repertoires were generated with immunoSEQ multiplex PCR, while TCRdb's copy carries only in-frame clones and drops some. This table has about 20,000 clones, around four fifths appearing once. The material sequenced was CD4+ or CD8+ T cells sorted from blood, taken in a trial of the OX40 agonist ivuxolimab. The receptors shown here come from an adult with an advanced solid tumor such as melanoma, head and neck, liver or kidney cancer.

The gene calls are TRBV10-1 and TRBJ2-3; the match to TRBD2 covers 8 bases. V was clipped by 4 bases and J by 0 bases; unmatched bases: 9. This CDR3 contains 17 residues. The germline CDR1 and CDR2 sequences are WNHNN and SYGVQD (reference sequence). As DNA, the CDR3 is TGCGCCAGCAGTGGGGGTTTGGTAGCGGGGAGCACAGATACGCAGTATTTT. Protein: CASSGGLVAGSTDTQYF.

This clone was recorded only once. J is TRBJ2-3 and V is TRBV7-2; TRBD2 aligns across 10 bases. V trimming: 9 bases; J trimming: 5 bases; junction bases outside the gene matches: 11. Germline V gene lookup returns CDR1 SGHTA and CDR2 FQGNSA. CDR3 length: 15 amino acids. The CDR3 DNA sequence: TGTGCCAGTTCGGCGGGGGCTAGCGGGAGAGATACGCAGTATTTT. Translated: CASSAGASGRDTQYF.

The chain links TRBV7-6 to TRBJ1-5; D is uncertain. The CDR3 covers 15 residues. The germline V gene encodes CDR1 SGHVS and CDR2 FNYEAQ. V was pared by 1 base and J by 0 bases, with 7 bases between. CDR3 loop: CASSLEASSNQPQHF. The DNA of the CDR3 is TGTGCCAGCAGCTTAGAGGCAAGTAGCAATCAGCCCCAGCATTTT.

The chain has TRBV7-6 and TRBJ1-1, with 9 bases matching TRBD1. Germline trimming cut 5 bases from V and 5 bases from J; bases unmatched to any gene: 9. The CDR3 loop spans 15 amino acids. CDR1 is SGHVS and CDR2 is FNYEAQ in the germline V gene. The DNA of the CDR3 is TGTGCCAGCAGCGCCAGGACAGGGGACGGGACTGAAGCTTTCTTT. Protein sequence: CASSARTGDGTEAFF.

The chain couples TRBV7-8 to TRBJ1-2; TRBD1 might be the D (5 bases). Trimming stripped 2 bases from V and 6 bases from J, with 13 bases between. The germline CDR1 and CDR2 sequences are SGHVS and FQNEAQ. The CDR3 spans 14 residues. CDR3 sequence (DNA): TGTGCCAGCAGCTTATCCCCCGGGACTCATGGCTACACCTTC. Amino acids: CASSLSPGTHGYTF. Supplemented by reference TRBV7-8 and TRBJ1-2, the full variable domain reads GAGVSQSPRYKVAKRGQDVALRCDPISGHVSLFWYQQALGQGPEFLTYFQNEAQLDKSGLPSDRFFAERPEGSVSTLKIQRTQQEDSAVYLCASSLSPGTHGYTFGSGTRLTVV.

The J gene is TRBJ2-7, the V gene TRBV19; either TRBD1 or TRBD2 may fit D (5 bases each). The CDR3 length is 14 residues. Trimming left V 10 bases short and J 4 bases short, with 20 bases between. The V gene's germline CDR1 is LNHDA and CDR2 SQIVND (reference sequence). The CDR3, as DNA: TGTGCCACACAAGGCGTGAGGGGCGAGTACGAGCAGTACTTC. Translating gives CATQGVRGEYEQYF.

CDR3 sequence (DNA): TGTGCCAGCAGTTTATCTGGGACAGGGGGTTACGAGCAGTACTTC. Translation: CASSLSGTGGYEQYF. V is TRBV27 and J is TRBJ2-7, with TRBD1 identical over 11 bases. V trimming: 0 bases; J trimming: 4 bases; junction bases outside the gene matches: 2. This CDR3 has 15 residues. Germline V gene sequence: CDR1 MNHEY, CDR2 SMNVEV (reference sequence).

This chain joins TRBV30 and TRBJ2-5, with unresolved D. Trimming removed 4 bases at V and 7 bases at J, with 19 bases between. The CDR3 consists of 14 residues. Per germline, CDR1 GTSNPN and CDR2 SVGIG (reference sequence). The CDR3 sequence is CAWNAGSTSGTQYF. CDR3 DNA: TGTGCCTGGAACGCCGGGTCGACGAGTGGGACCCAGTACTTC.

The gene calls are TRBV4-1 and TRBJ2-7, with D maybe TRBD1 (5 bases). Deletions cut 4 bases from V and 7 bases from J, with 11 bases between. Germline V CDR1 and CDR2: MGHRA, YSYEKL. The CDR3 contains 12 residues. CDR3 DNA sequence: TGCGCCAGCAGCCCCCAGGGAAGGGAGCAGTACTTC. Its translation is CASSPQGREQYF.

The chain carries TRBV6-5 and TRBJ2-1; 7 bases map to TRBD2. Germline V lookup: CDR1 MNHEY, CDR2 SVGAGI. V was clipped by 4 bases and J by 6 bases; unmatched bases: 6. CDR3 length equals 14 residues. The CDR3 nucleotides read TGTGCCAGCAGTTCCCGGACTAGGGGCAATGAGCAGTTCTTC. Protein sequence: CASSSRTRGNEQFF.

V gene TRBV2 combines with J gene TRBJ2-7; 15 bases line up with TRBD2. After removal of 6 bases from V and 4 bases from J, the junction contained 13 bases not matched to a gene. CDR1 is SNHLY, CDR2 FYNNEI, per germline. This CDR3 is built from 18 residues. Here the CDR3 DNA reads TGTGCCAGCAGGGCCCGGACTAGCGGGGGGGCCGGTTTGTACGAGCAGTACTTC. Translation gives CASRARTSGGAGLYEQYF.

This chain joins TRBV5-4 and TRBJ2-2, with 7 positions matching TRBD2. V shed 0 bases, J shed 2 bases, and the junction held 4 bases outside the gene matches. This CDR3 has 16 residues. Germline CDR1 SGHNT, CDR2 YYREEE (reference sequence). This chain's CDR3 is CASSLDLAENTGELFF. CDR3 nucleotide sequence: TGTGCCAGCAGCTTGGATCTAGCGGAAAACACCGGGGAGCTGTTTTTT.

J is TRBJ2-5 and V is TRBV27; weak D call: TRBD2 (6 bases). V was pared by 2 bases and J by 5 bases, with 9 bases between. This CDR3 has 13 residues. CDR1 MNHEY and CDR2 SMNVEV come from the germline V gene (reference sequence). CDR3 loop: CASSLGGLETQYF. As DNA, the CDR3 is TGTGCCAGCAGTTTAGGAGGGTTGGAGACCCAGTACTTC.

The rearrangement links TRBV28 to TRBJ2-1; possibly TRBD1 for D (6 bases). Germline assignment: CDR1 MDHEN and CDR2 SYDVKM. The CDR3 runs 17 residues. Trimming stripped 4 bases from V and 4 bases from J, with 20 bases between. CDR3: CASSSVSRGLGYNEQFF. CDR3 nucleotide sequence: TGTGCCAGCAGTTCCGTATCAAGGGGGTTGGGTTACAATGAGCAGTTCTTC.

The rearrangement joins TRBV14 to TRBJ2-1; D is uncertain. The CDR3 consists of 17 residues. Per germline, CDR1 SGHDN and CDR2 FVKESK. Trimming stripped 4 bases from V and 4 bases from J, with 20 bases between. The CDR3 DNA reads TGTGCCAGCAGCCCACAACTCCCTGGGGTATCGTACAATGAGCAGTTCTTC. It specifies CASSPQLPGVSYNEQFF.

V is TRBV4-3 and J is TRBJ1-1, with TRBD1 as a possible D gene (6 bases). Trimming shortened V by 0 bases and J by 3 bases, and 8 bases separated the two germline ends. The germline CDR1 and CDR2 sequences are LGHNA and YSLEER. The length of the CDR3 is 14 residues. CDR3 sequence: CASSQDRGYTEAFF. The DNA for the CDR3 is TGCGCCAGCAGCCAAGATAGGGGGTACACTGAAGCTTTCTTT.

The V call is TRBV10-2, the J call TRBJ2-7; perhaps TRBD2 as D (5 bases). CDR1 is WSHSY and CDR2 is SAAADI in the germline V gene. CDR3 length: 15 residues. The V end lost 3 bases, the J end lost 0 bases, and 12 bases lay between the germline ends. For the CDR3, the DNA is TGCGCCAGCAGTGATGTGACTACTCCCTCCTACGAGCAGTACTTC. Translation: CASSDVTTPSYEQYF.

Concerning this clone itself: A junction boundary mismatches the germline segment, possibly from a read error. The chain recombines TRBV28 with TRBJ2-7; the D is unclear. CDR1 and CDR2 from the germline V gene are MDHEN and SYDVKM. The CDR3 runs to 12 residues. CDR3 sequence: CASSILSNEQYF. The CDR3 nucleotides read TGTGCCAGCAGTATCCTCTCCAACGAGCAGTACTTC.

This sequence joins TRBV27 and TRBJ2-7, with D uncertain. The length of the CDR3 is 13 residues. Looked up from germline, CDR1 is MNHEY and CDR2 is SMNVEV (reference sequence). V was clipped by 4 bases and J by 9 bases, with 16 bases between them. In nucleotides, the CDR3 is TGTGCCAGCAGTTCCACTCCCTTGTCCGGGCAGTACTTC. Translation: CASSSTPLSGQYF.

The V call is TRBV14, the J call TRBJ2-1; D is perhaps TRBD2 (6 bases). This CDR3 region has 15 residues. Germline V gives CDR1 SGHDN, CDR2 FVKESK. V was pared by 2 bases and J by 4 bases, with 12 bases between. In nucleotides, the CDR3 is TGTGCCAGCAGCCAACGGGAGTCGGGGTACAATGAGCAGTTCTTC. Translation: CASSQRESGYNEQFF.

V usage is TRBV5-1 and J usage is TRBJ2-5; D is perhaps TRBD1 (6 bases). Trimming pared 3 bases from V and 5 bases from J, leaving 20 bases between. This CDR3 is 16 amino acids long. Germline V CDR1 and CDR2: SGHRS, YFSETQ. This chain's CDR3 is CASSSLGRGQGETQYF. The CDR3 region has the DNA TGCGCCAGCAGCTCCCTGGGTAGGGGACAAGGGGAGACCCAGTACTTC.

The chain employs TRBV7-3 and TRBJ2-3; 9 bases match TRBD1. CDR3 length: 15 amino acids. The J segment lost 4 bases and the V segment lost 3 bases, leaving 5 bases of the junction unmatched. Germline V gives CDR1 SGHTA, CDR2 FQGTGA. The CDR3 loop is CASSLGQGSADTQYF. The CDR3 DNA reads as TGTGCCAGCAGCTTGGGACAGGGCTCCGCAGATACGCAGTATTTT.

The rearrangement joins TRBV4-3 to TRBJ1-1; no clear D. Trimming pared 0 bases from V and 0 bases from J, leaving 5 bases between. Germline CDR1 reads LGHNA; CDR2 reads YSLEER. The CDR3 runs to 14 residues. The CDR3 bases are TGCGCCAGCAGCCAAGACCTGATGAACACTGAAGCTTTCTTT. The encoded protein is CASSQDLMNTEAFF.

This chain uses TRBV30 with TRBJ2-1; 12 bases map to TRBD2. V was clipped by 0 bases and J by 7 bases; unmatched bases: 4. There are 15 residues in the CDR3. Germline V gene sequence: CDR1 GTSNPN, CDR2 SVGIG (reference sequence). The CDR3, as DNA: TGTGCCTGGAGTGTACTAGCGGGAGGATCAAATGAGCAGTTCTTC. Translation: CAWSVLAGGSNEQFF.

The gene calls are TRBV7-2 and TRBJ2-7, with 9 bases lining up with TRBD1. Germline V gives CDR1 SGHTA, CDR2 FQGNSA. V lost 5 bases and J lost 1; bases outside the gene matches: 6. The CDR3 extends over 15 amino acids. CDR3 region: CASSPGQGTSYEQYF. CDR3 in DNA: TGTGCCAGCAGCCCAGGACAGGGGACATCCTACGAGCAGTACTTC.

This clone ranks as medium-sized. The chain joins TRBV27 to TRBJ1-1; 7 bases map to TRBD1. This CDR3 region has 14 residues. Germline V gives CDR1 MNHEY, CDR2 SMNVEV (reference sequence). With 8 bases clipped from V and 0 bases from J, the junction kept 6 bases outside the gene matches. CDR3 nucleotides: TGTGCCAGCCGTTCGGGACAGTTGAACACTGAAGCTTTCTTT. It translates to CASRSGQLNTEAFF.

This chain connects TRBV6-5 to TRBJ1-3; D call uncertain. Trimming stripped 6 bases from V and 1 base from J, with 13 bases between. The CDR3 extends over 15 amino acids. Germline V CDR1 and CDR2: MNHEY, SVGAGI. CDR3 in DNA: TGTGCCAGCAGATTAAGTTGGGTGTCTGGAAACACCATATATTTT. The encoded protein is CASRLSWVSGNTIYF.

This clone has a handful of counts. The chain carries TRBV19 and TRBJ2-7; D is perhaps TRBD2 (5 bases). The CDR3 is 13 residues long. In germline, CDR1 is LNHDA, CDR2 SQIVND (reference sequence). Trimming stripped 8 bases from V and 7 bases from J, with 18 bases between. For the CDR3, the DNA is TGTGCCAGTGGATGGACTGCAACGGGGGAGCAGTACTTC. Amino acid sequence: CASGWTATGEQYF.

The chain carries TRBV7-9 and TRBJ2-1; perhaps TRBD2 as D (6 bases). The CDR3 extends over 13 amino acids. Germline V gene sequence: CDR1 SEHNR, CDR2 FQNEAQ (reference sequence). V was pared by 6 bases and J by 4 bases, with 10 bases between. In DNA form, the CDR3 reads TGTGCCAGCAGGTCGGGGGAGTACAATGAGCAGTTCTTC. As protein: CASRSGEYNEQFF.